These 10 T cell receptor beta chains were all obtained from the same sample, sequenced in a study of blood T cell repertoires in COVID-19. TCRdb's table, derived via immunoSEQ multiplex PCR, lists solely in-frame clones and lacks some. The sample includes 150,000 or so clones, roughly 82% seen only once; the top ten take around 7.2%. Sequences were obtained from peripheral blood. Receptors were obtained from a woman in her 50s in a cohort sampled during active or convalescent COVID-19.

The chain uses TRBV3-1 (or the pseudogene TRBV3-2) and TRBJ1-6, with D unresolved. The germline CDR1 and CDR2 sequences are LGHDT and YNNKEL (reference sequence). This CDR3 comprises 15 residues. Trimming took 4 bases from V and 0 from J, leaving 7 bases between them. The CDR3 protein is CASSPEDSYNSPLHF. CDR3 nucleotide sequence: TGTGCCAGCAGCCCTGAGGACTCCTATAATTCACCCCTCCACTTT.

This chain links TRBV24-1 with TRBJ1-5; D remains ambiguous. CDR1 is KGHDR and CDR2 is SFDVKD in the germline V gene. V was shortened by 5 bases and J by 3 bases, with 7 bases between the two germline ends. This CDR3 region has 13 residues. This CDR3 is CATSAGHNQPQHF. Written as DNA, the CDR3 is TGTGCCACCAGTGCTGGGCACAATCAGCCCCAGCATTTT.

As regards this clone: Other DNA sequences from this sample encode an identical CDR3 as well. The chain employs TRBV3-1 (or the pseudogene TRBV3-2) and TRBJ1-5; no clear D gene. Germline loops: CDR1 LGHDT, CDR2 YNNKEL (reference sequence). The V end was cut by 1 base, the J end by 0 bases, with 4 bases between. This CDR3 has 14 amino acids. The CDR3 sequence: CASSQGHSNQPQHF. Written as DNA, the CDR3 is TGTGCCAGCAGCCAAGGACATAGCAATCAGCCCCAGCATTTT.

This chain joins TRBV6-5 and TRBJ2-7; unclear D gene. Looked up from germline, CDR1 is MNHEY and CDR2 is SVGAGI. Trimming took off 0 bases at V and 4 bases at J, with 7 bases between the two ends. CDR3 length equals 13 residues. The CDR3 here is CASSYSHTYEQYF. In DNA form, the CDR3 reads TGTGCCAGCAGTTACTCCCATACATACGAGCAGTACTTC.

This chain joins TRBV4-3 and TRBJ1-4, with a possible D match to TRBD1 (6 bases). The germline gives CDR1 LGHNA, CDR2 YSLEER. V lost 0 bases to trimming and J lost 8 bases, with 19 bases between them. The CDR3 runs 17 residues. The CDR3 sequence: CASSQDTETGFGEKLFF. CDR3 sequence (DNA): TGCGCCAGCAGCCAAGATACCGAGACAGGTTTTGGAGAAAAACTGTTTTTT.

V and J are TRBV30 and TRBJ1-5; a weak D match, TRBD1 (6 bases). Trimming left V 0 bases short and J 4 bases short, with 19 bases between. CDR3 length: 17 residues. Germline CDR1 GTSNPN, CDR2 SVGIG (reference sequence). The CDR3 is CAWSVGTTLRGNQPQHF. CDR3 nucleotide sequence: TGTGCCTGGAGTGTGGGGACCACCTTAAGGGGGAATCAGCCCCAGCATTTT.

The rearrangement joins TRBV4-1 to TRBJ2-7, with a weak D call TRBD1 (5 bases). V lost 3 bases and J lost 2, with 11 bases in between. CDR1 and CDR2 from the germline V gene are MGHRA and YSYEKL. The CDR3 has 14 amino acids. CDR3 sequence: CASSHDRGTYEQYF. CDR3 DNA sequence: TGCGCCAGCAGCCATGATAGGGGAACCTACGAGCAGTACTTC.

This sequence joins TRBV6-2 or TRBV6-3 and TRBJ1-4; a weak D match, TRBD1 (6 bases). Germline loops: CDR1 MNHEY, CDR2 SVGEGT. The germline V and J ends were trimmed by 5 bases and 0 bases, with 7 bases remaining between them. CDR3 size: 14 residues. CDR3 nucleotide sequence: TGTGCCAGCAGTAGGACAGCAACTAATGAAAAACTGTTTTTT. Protein sequence: CASSRTATNEKLFF.

V is TRBV3-1 (or the pseudogene TRBV3-2) and J is TRBJ2-3; no clear D gene. Trimming shortened V by 0 bases and J by 2 bases, and 9 bases separated the two germline ends. The CDR3 runs 15 residues. CDR1 and CDR2 from the germline V gene are LGHDT and YNNKEL (reference sequence). The DNA of the CDR3 is TGTGCCAGCAGCCAAGAATCCAGACACACAGATACGCAGTATTTT. Translation: CASSQESRHTDTQYF.

This clone was detected only once. The chain joins TRBV18 to TRBJ2-7; TRBD1 matches 7 bases. CDR3 length equals 11 residues. The germline gives CDR1 KGHSH, CDR2 LQKENI. With 6 bases clipped from V and 6 bases from J, the junction kept 2 bases outside the gene matches. CDR3 nucleotide sequence: TGTGCCAGCTCCACAGGGGTCGAGCAGTACTTC. Amino acids: CASSTGVEQYF.